Below, 13 T cell receptor beta chains from the same sample are listed, as sequenced in a study of response to subunit inactivated influenza vaccine. MiXCR, applied by TCRdb to the RT-PCR reads, yields one record per CDR3 protein. The sample includes around 530,000 distinct CDR3 sequences, about 12% seen only once; the top ten take roughly 10%. The sample in question was PBMCs from blood, obtained on the day of vaccination. Receptors were obtained from a man aged 50 or older who received an inactivated influenza vaccine.

The chain uses TRBV4-3 and TRBJ2-3, with a weak D call TRBD2 (6 bases). The CDR3 runs 16 residues. Germline values: CDR1 LGHNA, CDR2 YSLEER. With 4 bases removed from V and 2 bases from J, the gap between germline ends came to 16 bases. Written as DNA, the CDR3 is TGCGCCAGCAGCCGGACCCCCGGGACTCCCACAGATACGCAGTATTTT. Translation: CASSRTPGTPTDTQYF.

The CDR3 loop is CASSPEWAYEQYF. CDR3 nucleotide sequence: TGTGCCAGCAGCCCCGAATGGGCCTACGAGCAGTACTTC. The rearrangement uses TRBV7-9 and TRBJ2-7; no definite D call. CDR1 is SEHNR, CDR2 FQNEAQ, per germline (reference sequence). The V gene lost 5 bases and the J gene lost 2 bases, with 10 bases spanning the gap. The CDR3 has 13 residues.

This sequence joins TRBV25-1 and TRBJ2-7; D remains unclear. The ends were cut back, 3 bases at V and 5 bases at J, with 17 bases in the middle. There are 15 residues in the CDR3. In germline, CDR1 is MGHDK, CDR2 SYGVNS. CDR3 amino acids: CASSDATRLGNEQYF. CDR3 nucleotides: TGTGCCAGCAGTGATGCGACTCGTTTGGGGAACGAGCAGTACTTC.

The gene calls are TRBV20-1 and TRBJ2-1, with D possibly TRBD2 on 5 matching bases. Germline CDR1 and CDR2: DFQATT and SNEGSKA (reference sequence). Trimming took 1 base from V and 4 from J, leaving 11 bases between them. This CDR3 comprises 14 residues. CDR3 DNA sequence: TGCAGTGCTAGAGTTGGACTTGCATACAATGAGCAGTTCTTC. Encoded protein: CSARVGLAYNEQFF.

V is TRBV7-9 and J is TRBJ2-7; tentatively, D is TRBD1 (6 bases). This CDR3 spans 15 amino acids. CDR1 and CDR2 from the germline V gene are SEHNR and FQNEAQ (reference sequence). With 1 base removed from V and 2 bases from J, the gap between germline ends came to 12 bases. For the CDR3, the DNA is TGTGCCAGCAGCTTAGAAGGGTACAGGGCCTACGAGCAGTACTTC. This codes for CASSLEGYRAYEQYF.

For this clonotype: Given a much more abundant clone one base away, this may be a read error. The V gene is TRBV6-1, the J gene TRBJ2-2; D remains ambiguous. The V end was cut by 6 bases, the J end by 6 bases, with 8 bases between. This CDR3 is 12 amino acids long. Per germline, CDR1 MNHNS and CDR2 SASEGT. Here the CDR3 reads CASRHGAGELFF. The CDR3 DNA reads TGTGCCAGCAGACATGGGGCCGGGGAGCTGTTTTTT.

In this sample, this clonotype turned up a few times. V and J are TRBV24-1 and TRBJ1-1; D is possibly TRBD1 (5 bases). The germline CDR1 and CDR2 sequences are KGHDR and SFDVKD. This CDR3 has 14 residues. Trimming took off 7 bases at V and 1 base at J, with 12 bases between the two ends. The CDR3 here is CATRGETANTEAFF. CDR3 DNA sequence: TGTGCCACCAGGGGGGAAACAGCGAACACTGAAGCTTTCTTT.

This clonotype was recorded many times. V gene TRBV7-9 combines with J gene TRBJ2-1; TRBD2 agrees at 7 bases. V was clipped by 1 base and J by 2 bases; unmatched bases: 2. Germline CDR1 SEHNR, CDR2 FQNEAQ (reference sequence). The CDR3 runs 15 residues. The CDR3 coding sequence is TGTGCCAGCAGCTTAGGGCGGGAGCCCTACAATGAGCAGTTCTTC. It encodes CASSLGREPYNEQFF.

This clonotype was seen more than once but under ten times. This chain connects TRBV5-1 to TRBJ2-7; D call uncertain. Germline loops: CDR1 SGHRS, CDR2 YFSETQ. The germline V and J ends were trimmed by 2 bases and 4 bases, with 19 bases remaining between them. The CDR3 is made up of 16 amino acids. The CDR3 nucleotides are TGCGCCAGCAGCTTCGGAACGGCTCCGGGTGGGTACGAGCAGTACTTC. It encodes CASSFGTAPGGYEQYF.

A few counts support this clonotype. The rearrangement links TRBV5-1 to TRBJ2-1, with D perhaps matching TRBD2 (6 bases). The V gene's germline CDR1 is SGHRS and CDR2 YFSETQ. This CDR3 contains 16 residues. V gave up 4 bases and J gave up 3 bases, with 17 bases separating them. The CDR3 DNA follows: TGCGCCAGCAGCGATGGTCGGACTATAGACTACAATGAGCAGTTCTTC. It is translated as CASSDGRTIDYNEQFF.

This chain connects TRBV5-1 to TRBJ2-3; D perhaps matches TRBD2 (6 bases). CDR1 is SGHRS and CDR2 is YFSETQ in the germline V gene. CDR3 length equals 16 residues. The V gene lost 4 bases and the J gene lost 4 bases, with 19 bases spanning the gap. CDR3 nucleotides: TGCGCCAGCAGCCTCGGAGGGCCGCGATTGCCAGATACGCAGTATTTT. It translates to CASSLGGPRLPDTQYF.

This chain links TRBV20-1 with TRBJ2-7; 12 bases map to TRBD2. Per the germline V gene, CDR1 is DFQATT and CDR2 is SNEGSKA (reference sequence). The CDR3 length is 15 residues. V lost 6 bases, J lost 1 base, and 7 bases stayed unmatched. This chain's CDR3 is CSAPGTSGFSYEQYF. CDR3 nucleotide sequence: TGCAGTGCCCCCGGGACTAGCGGGTTTTCCTACGAGCAGTACTTC.

V is TRBV6-2 or TRBV6-3 and J is TRBJ1-4; D unclear. This CDR3 is 14 amino acids long. Between the trimmed V and J ends, which lost 6 bases and 0 bases, there was a span of 8 bases. Germline lookup yields CDR1 MNHEY and CDR2 SVGEGT. CDR3 in amino acids: CASRRLATNEKLFF. For the CDR3, the DNA is TGTGCCAGCAGGAGACTTGCAACTAATGAAAAACTGTTTTTT.